The rows below give T cell receptor beta chains drawn from one sample of a study of blood T cell repertoires in COVID-19. Sequenced by immunoSEQ multiplex PCR; TCRdb stores in-frame clones only, minus some. The data show fewer than 350,000 clones, about 87% seen once. The specimen sequenced was peripheral blood. The receptors derive from a woman between 50 and 59 years old who had recovered from COVID-19. The CDR3 runs from the conserved cysteine through the conserved F or W. The order of the fields is D gene, CDR3 length, V gene, clone size, J gene, CDR3 protein, CDR3 DNA. The D gene is left open where the match is weak. Clone size is stated in some rows and not others, as once, few, many or a class when expanded.

>TRBD2|13|TRBV5-1|NA|TRBJ2-7
CASSGAAGGEQYF
TGCGCCAGCAGCGGCGCGGCGGGGGGCGAGCAGTACTTC
>NA|13|TRBV3-1/TRBV3-2|NA|TRBJ1-2
CASSLRGGYGYTF
TGTGCCAGCAGCCTCAGGGGTGGCTATGGCTACACCTTC
>NA|15|TRBV7-2|NA|TRBJ2-3
CASSLAGGRRDTQYF
TGTGCCAGCAGCTTAGCGGGGGGACGCAGAGATACGCAGTATTTT
>NA|15|TRBV11-2|NA|TRBJ2-7
CASSLVSHRGGEQYF
TGTGCCAGCAGCTTAGTCTCTCATAGGGGTGGCGAGCAGTACTTC
>TRBD1|16|TRBV11-2|NA|TRBJ1-1
CASRRPGGTMNTEAFF
TGTGCCAGCAGGCGTCCAGGGGGGACCATGAACACTGAAGCTTTCTTT
>TRBD1|13|TRBV24-1|NA|TRBJ1-2
CATSRDSDYGYTF
TGTGCCACCAGTCGGGACAGCGACTATGGCTACACCTTC
>NA|13|TRBV28|NA|TRBJ2-1
CASSFRLDNEQFF
TGTGCCAGCAGTTTTCGTCTTGACAATGAGCAGTTCTTC
>NA|12|TRBV5-6|NA|TRBJ1-5
CASSFRDQPQHF
TGTGCCAGCAGCTTCCGGGATCAGCCCCAGCATTTT
>TRBD1|14|TRBV5-1|NA|TRBJ1-2
CASSGSGGGRGYTF
TGCGCCAGCAGCGGATCAGGGGGCGGAAGAGGCTACACCTTC
>TRBD1|14|TRBV6-5|NA|TRBJ2-5
CASSTGTGRETQYF
TGTGCCAGCAGTACCGGGACAGGGAGAGAGACCCAGTACTTC
>TRBD1|16|TRBV28|NA|TRBJ1-4
CASSPPSGQGGEKLFF
TGTGCCAGCAGTCCTCCCTCCGGACAGGGAGGTGAAAAACTGTTTTTT
>TRBD2|16|TRBV4-3|NA|TRBJ2-1
CASSLTSGGYRNEQFF
TGCGCCAGCAGTCTGACTAGCGGGGGATATAGAAATGAGCAGTTCTTC
>NA|20|TRBV19|NA|TRBJ2-3
CASRQPGQGSSGSVIDTQYF
TGTGCCAGTAGACAACCGGGACAGGGATCTAGCGGGAGCGTCATAGATACGCAGTATTTT
>NA|16|TRBV3-1/TRBV3-2|NA|TRBJ2-3
CASSQWRGAGTDTQYF
TGTGCCAGCAGCCAATGGAGGGGCGCGGGCACAGATACGCAGTATTTT
>TRBD2|15|TRBV2|once|TRBJ2-1
CASSALAGGRGEQFF
TGTGCCAGCAGTGCGCTAGCGGGAGGCCGGGGTGAGCAGTTCTTC
>TRBD1|18|TRBV27|NA|TRBJ1-4
CASSQGQGIYPGNEKLFF
TGTGCCAGCAGTCAGGGACAGGGGATTTATCCCGGAAATGAAAAACTGTTTTTT
>TRBD1|16|TRBV3-1/TRBV3-2|NA|TRBJ2-2
CASSQRTGSNTGELFF
TGTGCCAGCAGCCAACGGACAGGTTCGAACACCGGGGAGCTGTTTTTT
>NA|15|TRBV7-8|few|TRBJ2-7
CASSLVAGSTYEQYF
TGTGCCAGCAGCTTAGTGGCAGGGTCTACCTACGAGCAGTACTTC
>TRBD1|14|TRBV19|NA|TRBJ1-5
CASSPTGGNQPQHF
TGTGCCAGTAGTCCGACAGGGGGCAATCAGCCCCAGCATTTT
>NA|14|TRBV11-3|NA|TRBJ2-5
CASSLGAGEETQYF
TGTGCCAGCAGCTTAGGCGCCGGGGAAGAGACCCAGTACTTC
>TRBD1|14|TRBV14|NA|TRBJ1-2
CASSPHRGNYGYTF
TGTGCCAGCAGCCCGCACAGGGGTAACTATGGCTACACCTTC
>TRBD1|14|TRBV19|NA|TRBJ1-5
CASSIPRGLQPQHF
TGTGCCAGTAGTATCCCCAGGGGGCTTCAGCCCCAGCATTTT
>TRBD1|15|TRBV6-2/TRBV6-3|NA|TRBJ1-2
CASSRDRELSYGYTF
TGTGCCAGCAGTCGGGACAGGGAATTGAGCTATGGCTACACCTTC
>TRBD2|15|TRBV4-3|few|TRBJ2-5
CASSQGLAGQETQYF
TGCGCCAGCAGCCAGGGACTAGCGGGGCAAGAGACCCAGTACTTC
>NA|15|TRBV6-2/TRBV6-3|NA|TRBJ1-1
CASSYYGGGGAEAFF
TGTGCCAGCAGTTACTATGGGGGAGGGGGGGCTGAAGCTTTCTTT
>NA|15|TRBV7-9|NA|TRBJ1-5
CASSLEGTPNQPQHF
TGTGCCAGCAGCCTGGAGGGCACCCCCAATCAGCCCCAGCATTTT
>NA|15|TRBV6-2/TRBV6-3|NA|TRBJ2-2
CASSYSTHRTGELFF
TGTGCCAGCAGTTACTCGACTCACAGGACCGGGGAGCTGTTTTTT
>TRBD1|15|TRBV6-5|NA|TRBJ1-4
CASRGTGGRNEKLFF
TGTGCCAGCAGGGGGACAGGGGGAAGGAATGAAAAACTGTTTTTT
>TRBD2|16|TRBV4-3|NA|TRBJ2-1
CASSQVLAGYYNEQFF
TGCGCCAGCAGCCAAGTGCTAGCGGGTTATTACAATGAGCAGTTCTTC
>NA|14|TRBV18|NA|TRBJ1-1
CASSRGRMNTEAFF
TGTGCCAGCTCACGTGGGAGGATGAACACTGAAGCTTTCTTT
>NA|14|TRBV3-1/TRBV3-2|NA|TRBJ1-5
CASSQGQGLQPQHF
TGTGCCAGCAGCCAAGGGCAGGGCCTTCAGCCCCAGCATTTT
>NA|17|TRBV13|NA|TRBJ2-7
CASSLGPHSGFNNEQYF
TGTGCCAGCAGCTTAGGGCCGCATAGCGGTTTCAATAACGAGCAGTACTTC
>NA|18|TRBV28|NA|TRBJ2-1
CASSPRWGDVRSYNEQFF
TGTGCCAGCAGTCCTCGCTGGGGGGACGTTAGGTCTTACAATGAGCAGTTCTTC
>NA|15|TRBV6-5|NA|TRBJ1-6
CASSDGSTYNSPLHF
TGTGCCAGCAGCGACGGGAGCACCTATAATTCACCCCTCCACTTT
>TRBD1|16|TRBV7-9|NA|TRBJ2-1
CASSRDGQEAYNEQFF
TGTGCCAGCAGCCGAGACGGACAGGAAGCCTACAATGAGCAGTTCTTC
>TRBD2|15|TRBV7-2|NA|TRBJ2-5
CASSTGLAGGETQYF
TGTGCCAGCAGCACGGGACTAGCGGGGGGGGAGACCCAGTACTTC
>NA|13|TRBV7-7|NA|TRBJ2-5
CASSLVLGETQYF
TGTGCCAGCAGCTTAGTACTAGGGGAGACCCAGTACTTC
>NA|13|TRBV30|NA|TRBJ1-2
CAWSTDSISGYTF
TGTGCCTGGAGTACCGACAGCATCTCTGGCTACACCTTC
>NA|12|TRBV10-2|NA|TRBJ1-1
CASGGGDTEAFF
TGCGCCAGCGGGGGAGGGGACACTGAAGCTTTCTTT
>NA|14|TRBV18|once|TRBJ2-7
CASSPGGKVYEQYF
TGTGCCAGCTCACCAGGGGGCAAAGTCTACGAGCAGTACTTC
>TRBD1|15|TRBV6-2/TRBV6-3|NA|TRBJ1-6
CASSYVGDRDSPLHF
TGTGCCAGCAGTTACGTTGGGGACAGGGACTCACCCCTCCACTTT
>NA|16|TRBV11-2|NA|TRBJ2-7
CASSLDQIPAEGGQYF
TGTGCCAGCAGCTTAGATCAGATCCCAGCGGAAGGGGGGCAGTACTTC
>TRBD1|14|TRBV19|NA|TRBJ2-7
CASSLDRVSYEQYF
TGTGCCAGTAGTCTCGACAGGGTTTCCTACGAGCAGTACTTC
>NA|12|TRBV24-1|NA|TRBJ1-5
CATSLGAQPQHF
TGTGCCACCAGTCTGGGGGCTCAGCCCCAGCATTTT
>TRBD1|14|TRBV7-2|NA|TRBJ2-3
CASSLTGGKDTQYF
TGTGCCAGCAGCTTAACAGGGGGCAAAGATACGCAGTATTTT
>NA|11|TRBV30|NA|TRBJ1-2
CAWSPGYGYTF
TGTGCCTGGAGCCCGGGGTATGGCTACACCTTC
>NA|15|TRBV5-6|NA|TRBJ1-5
CASSSGAYSNQPQHF
TGTGCCAGCAGCAGCGGGGCCTATAGCAATCAGCCCCAGCATTTT
>TRBD1|16|TRBV7-8|NA|TRBJ1-2
CASSLMPGQGGLGYTF
TGTGCCAGCAGCTTAATGCCGGGACAGGGAGGATTGGGCTACACCTTC
>NA|15|TRBV6-2/TRBV6-3|NA|TRBJ2-2
CASSSGQGSTGELFF
TGTGCCAGCAGTTCGGGGCAGGGGAGTACCGGGGAGCTGTTTTTT
>NA|13|TRBV9|NA|TRBJ1-2
CASSARDGYGYTF
TGTGCCAGCAGCGCCAGGGATGGGTATGGCTACACCTTC
>NA|15|TRBV7-2|NA|TRBJ2-1
CASRRGGGVYNEQFF
TGTGCCAGCCGACGGGGAGGGGGGGTATACAATGAGCAGTTCTTC
>NA|13|TRBV30|once|TRBJ1-6
CAWSQALNSPLHF
TGTGCCTGGAGTCAGGCCTTGAATTCACCCCTCCACTTT